This T cell receptor beta chain was obtained from a study of sequential checkpoint blockade in melanoma. Across the study: Patients were randomized 1:1 to nivolumab-then-ipilimumab or ipilimumab-then-nivolumab first-line. Roughly 20 patients had tumor biopsies before treatment and at week 13.

In its sample, this clone was seen many times. The treatment: randomized to nivolumab then ipilimumab (arm A) or the reverse (arm B). Germline V gene data show CDR1 as MNHGY and CDR2 as SAAAGT. The trim removed 4 bases at V and 6 bases at J, leaving 12 bases unmatched. The CDR3 consists of 16 residues. Clones were read by immunoSEQ multiplex PCR, and TCRdb kept only the in-frame ones, dropping some. Of about 12,000 clones listed, 26% are singletons. The receptor was derived from a human donor with melanoma. The V call is TRBV6-8, the J call TRBJ2-3; 8 nucleotides line up with TRBD2. This sample comprised tumor tissue (inferred from file names), obtained from a patient given nivolumab and ipilimumab in sequence. This CDR3 is CASSFGFSGAGDTQYF. The CDR3 DNA reads as TGTGCCAGCAGTTTCGGATTTAGCGGGGCGGGGGATACGCAGTATTTT.